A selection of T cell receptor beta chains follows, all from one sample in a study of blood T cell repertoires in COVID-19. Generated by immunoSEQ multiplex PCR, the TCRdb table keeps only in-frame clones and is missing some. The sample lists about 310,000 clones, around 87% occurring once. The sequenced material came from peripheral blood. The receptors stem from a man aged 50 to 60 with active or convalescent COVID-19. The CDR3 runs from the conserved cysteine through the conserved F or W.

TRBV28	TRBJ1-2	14	CASSSSGQNYGYTF
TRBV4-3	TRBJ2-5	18	CASSQDVPSGGGVETQYF
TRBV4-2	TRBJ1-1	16	CASSQVTAYMNTEAFF
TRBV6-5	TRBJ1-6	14	CASSYSGGSSPLHF
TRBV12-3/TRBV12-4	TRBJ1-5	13	CASSLAGDQPQHF
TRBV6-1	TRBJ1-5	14	CASSEADRGQPQHF
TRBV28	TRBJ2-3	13	CATTRFSTDTQYF
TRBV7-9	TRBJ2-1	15	CASSLGGGLYNEQFF
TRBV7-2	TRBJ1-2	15	CASSLTPGINYGYTF
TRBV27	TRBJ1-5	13	CASSTDREQPQHF
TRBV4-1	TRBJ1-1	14	CASSQDQSNTEAFF
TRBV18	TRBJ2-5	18	CASSPRYEVAGGGETQYF